This T cell receptor beta chain originates from a study of T cells after yellow fever vaccination. Study summary: The authors prepared low-cell-number fractions using SMART-Seq v4 Ultra Low Input.

The CDR3 loop spans 13 amino acids. V shed 1 base and J shed 10 bases, with 12 bases lying between them. This clonotype was seen more than once but under ten times. The antigen remains unidentified. Overall study findings and caveats: One caveat is that FACS-sorted repertoires could contain abundant clonotypes contaminating from the bulk population. Most clones from primary vaccination were detected again post-booster (just over 95% CD4, 88% CD8).

Making TCR cDNA involved 5'RACE template switching, which added UMIs and a universal primer site. From the 5' RACE reads, TCRdb called clonotypes with MiXCR, one entry per CDR3 protein. The sample records around 320,000 distinct CDR3 sequences, around 4.4% being singletons. The chain employs TRBV12-3 or TRBV12-4 and TRBJ2-3, with D uncertain. The TCR sequence derives from a man younger than 35 who received the YFV17D yellow fever vaccine. The material was PBMCs, obtained 15 days after the yellow fever booster vaccination. The CDR3 DNA follows: TGTGCCAGCAGTTTAGGTTCCTGGATCGCGCAGTATTTT. Protein sequence: CASSLGSWIAQYF.